The clone carrying this T cell receptor beta chain has a count of ten or more. Antigen specificity is unknown. These data are taken from a study of Graves' ophthalmopathy and Graves' hyperthyroidism. Study context: Before any treatment was given, at initial diagnosis, peripheral blood was collected. Study-wide results and limits: The model achieved around 67% sensitivity and 72% to 85% specificity for ophthalmopathy progression.

RNA served as the template for amplifying TCR beta CDR3 regions. First-round RT-PCR relied on HTBI primers, and a second-round multiplex PCR came next. Each CDR3 protein is one row after TCRdb ran MiXCR on the multiplex PCR reads. The repertoire includes 150,000 or so distinct CDR3 sequences, less than 45% of them detected once, and under 6.5% sits in the top ten. Thyroid ultrasound, orbital computed tomography, TRAb, serum thyroxine and clinical symptoms formed the basis of diagnosis. The sequence was collected from a woman between 40 and 50 years old with Graves' ophthalmopathy. Material: peripheral blood.

Here the CDR3 DNA reads TGTGCCAGCAGTTCGTTAGCGATAGGCACCGGGGAGCTGTTTTTT. Protein product: CASSSLAIGTGELFF. The chain employs TRBV27 and TRBJ2-2; D possibly corresponds to TRBD2 (5 bases). Looked up from germline, CDR1 is MNHEY and CDR2 is SMNVEV (reference sequence). Trimming cost V 4 bases and J 4 bases, with 13 bases left between them. CDR3 size: 15 residues.